A selection of T cell receptor beta chains follows, all from one sample in a study of T cells in Graves' hyperthyroidism and ophthalmopathy. TCRdb reprocessed the multiplex PCR reads with MiXCR, giving one entry per CDR3 protein. The sample records 500,000 to 600,000 distinct CDR3 sequences, over 35% being singletons. Sequenced: peripheral blood or thyroid tissue (not recorded which). Receptors were obtained from an adult woman with Graves' disease, either hyperthyroidism or ophthalmopathy (not recorded which). CDR3s include the opening cysteine and the closing phenylalanine or tryptophan. The D gene is left open where the match is weak. For some rows the clone size is stated as once, few or many, or as a class when expanded; others skip it.

>TRBV5-4|TRBD1|many|17|TRBJ1-2
CASSLEGFNRGVGGYTF
TGTGCCAGCAGCTTGGAAGGGTTTAACAGGGGGGTCGGTGGCTACACCTTC
>TRBV7-9|.|.|15|TRBJ1-1
CASDPSIRRNTEAFF
TGTGCCAGCGATCCTTCTATCAGGAGGAACACTGAAGCTTTCTTT
>TRBV20-1|.|.|13|TRBJ2-7
CSARVGNVYEQYF
TGCAGTGCTAGAGTAGGGAACGTCTACGAGCAGTACTTC
>TRBV5-4|.|.|14|TRBJ1-4
CASSYQGRRGKLFF
TGTGCCAGCAGCTATCAGGGGAGGCGAGGAAAACTGTTTTTT
>TRBV19|.|many|13|TRBJ1-2
CASSHRDSGGYTF
TGTGCCAGTAGTCACCGGGACTCCGGTGGCTACACCTTC
>TRBV12-3/TRBV12-4|.|.|16|TRBJ1-5
CASSLGRTHSNQPQHF
TGTGCCAGCAGTTTAGGGCGGACACATAGCAATCAGCCCCAGCATTTT
>TRBV5-6|TRBD1|many|15|TRBJ2-7
CASSLQSRGLDEQYF
TGTGCCAGCAGCTTGCAGAGCAGGGGGCTGGACGAGCAGTACTTC
>TRBV10-3|.|.|14|TRBJ1-1
CAIRDRVRSTEAFF
TGTGCGATCAGGGACCGCGTTAGGAGCACTGAAGCTTTCTTT
>TRBV14|.|many|12|TRBJ1-2
CASNQFGYGYTF
TGTGCCAGCAATCAGTTTGGCTATGGCTACACCTTC
>TRBV19|TRBD1|.|12|TRBJ1-1
CASSWEDRKAFF
TGTGCCAGTAGTTGGGAGGACAGGAAAGCTTTCTTT
>TRBV7-2|.|.|16|TRBJ1-2
CASSPRGGAANYGYAF
TGTGCCAGCAGCCCGAGAGGGGGGGCCGCTAACTATGGCTACGCCTTC
>TRBV14|.|many|13|TRBJ1-1
CASTPLRTTEAFF
TGTGCCAGCACCCCCCTTCGGACCACTGAAGCTTTCTTT
>TRBV29-1|TRBD1|.|12|TRBJ2-7
CSVEGTGVEQYF
TGCAGCGTTGAAGGGACAGGGGTCGAGCAGTACTTC
>TRBV12-3/TRBV12-4|.|.|13|TRBJ1-1
CASSFRGNTEASF
TGTGCCAGCAGTTTCCGGGGGAACACTGAAGCTTCCTTT
>TRBV15|.|few|13|TRBJ1-3
CATSSRAGNTIYF
TGTGCCACCAGCAGCAGAGCAGGGAACACCATATATTTT
>TRBV10-3|.|.|15|TRBJ2-7
CAISSRMDGSYEQYF
TGTGCCATCAGTTCCAGGATGGACGGCTCCTACGAGCAGTACTTC
>TRBV15|.|.|15|TRBJ1-3
CATSTSGGAGNTIYF
TGTGCCACCAGCACCTCGGGGGGCGCTGGAAACACCATATATTTT
>TRBV10-3|TRBD1|.|14|TRBJ2-7
CAISGRDRNYEQYF
TGTGCCATCAGTGGCCGGGACAGGAACTACGAGCAGTACTTC
>TRBV20-1|TRBD1|.|11|TRBJ1-1
CSTGTGREAFF
TGCAGTACCGGGACAGGGCGGGAAGCTTTCTTT
>TRBV20-1|.|many|12|TRBJ1-1
CSAPSRRNEAFF
TGCAGTGCCCCGAGTAGGCGGAATGAAGCTTTCTTT
>TRBV24-1|.|few|13|TRBJ2-5
CATSEVGRKTQYF
TGTGCCACCAGTGAGGTCGGTCGAAAGACCCAGTACTTC
>TRBV20-1|.|few|12|TRBJ2-7
CSAADQGNEQYF
TGCAGTGCGGCCGACCAGGGGAACGAGCAGTACTTC
>TRBV5-4|.|many|15|TRBJ2-7
CASSLAGDWDYEQYF
TGTGCCAGCAGCTTGGCCGGGGACTGGGACTACGAGCAGTACTTC
>TRBV14|.|.|14|TRBJ1-1
CAGSQQDGFTEAFF
TGTGCCGGCAGCCAGCAGGACGGGTTCACTGAAGCTTTCTTT
>TRBV28|.|few|14|TRBJ1-1
CASSPRALNTEAFF
TGTGCCAGCAGTCCGAGAGCACTGAACACTGAAGCTTTCTTT
>TRBV2|TRBD1|many|13|TRBJ1-2
CASSETGGSGYTF
TGTGCCAGCAGTGAGACAGGGGGCAGTGGCTACACCTTC
>TRBV7-2|.|.|14|TRBJ2-7
CASSLSYPAYEQYF
TGTGCCAGCAGCTTATCGTATCCAGCCTACGAGCAGTACTTC
>TRBV5-1|TRBD1|.|18|TRBJ2-6
CASSLVMVGGFGANVLTF
TGCGCCAGCAGCTTGGTGATGGTAGGGGGCTTTGGGGCCAACGTCCTGACTTTC
>TRBV18|TRBD1|few|13|TRBJ1-1
CASSPIDRAEAFF
TGTGCCAGCTCACCAATCGACAGGGCTGAAGCTTTCTTT
>TRBV7-2|.|.|14|TRBJ1-5
CASTPSISNQPQHF
TGTGCCAGCACCCCTTCGATTAGCAATCAGCCCCAGCATTTT
>TRBV20-1|.|many|13|TRBJ2-7
CSAREVRGHEQYF
TGCAGTGCGAGGGAAGTTAGGGGCCACGAGCAGTACTTC
>TRBV10-3|.|.|14|TRBJ1-2
CAISGMGGVYGYTF
TGTGCCATCAGTGGGATGGGCGGGGTCTATGGCTACACCTTC
>TRBV10-3|.|.|15|TRBJ1-1
CATSDPVCNDTEAFF
TGTGCCACCAGTGATCCCGTCTGCAACGACACTGAAGCTTTCTTT
>TRBV29-1|.|.|12|TRBJ2-5
CSAAGVEETQYF
TGCAGCGCTGCAGGGGTGGAAGAGACCCAGTACTTC
>TRBV27|TRBD1|.|14|TRBJ1-6
CASSNDRGFSPLHF
TGTGCCAGCAGTAACGACAGGGGGTTTTCACCCCTCCACTTT
>TRBV9|TRBD2|.|17|TRBJ2-5
CASSVAVGSGVQETQYF
TGTGCCAGCAGCGTAGCTGTAGGGAGCGGGGTCCAAGAGACCCAGTACTTC
>TRBV10-2|.|.|14|TRBJ2-5
CASSELFGTQTQYF
TGCGCCAGCAGTGAGTTGTTCGGGACCCAGACCCAGTACTTC
>TRBV20-1|.|once|12|TRBJ1-1
CSAPPPNTEAFF
TGCAGTGCTCCCCCACCTAACACTGAAGCTTTCTTT
>TRBV7-6|.|.|14|TRBJ2-5
CASSSSRTGETQYF
TGTGCCAGCAGCTCCTCGAGGACCGGAGAGACCCAGTACTTC
>TRBV19|TRBD1|.|15|TRBJ1-1
CASSSRDRANTEAFF
TGTGCCAGTAGTTCCCGGGACAGGGCAAACACTGAAGCTTTCTTT
>TRBV20-1|TRBD1|few|13|TRBJ1-5
CSAPDRDDQPQHF
TGCAGTGCCCCCGACAGGGACGATCAGCCCCAGCATTTT
>TRBV19|.|many|13|TRBJ1-3
CASAGEIGNTIYF
TGTGCCAGTGCAGGGGAAATTGGAAACACCATATATTTT
>TRBV10-3|TRBD1|.|17|TRBJ1-2
CAISESGGGQSLYGYTF
TGTGCCATCAGTGAGTCGGGGGGGGGACAGTCCCTTTATGGCTACACCTTC
>TRBV2|.|few|14|TRBJ2-7
CASNTGVQSGEQYF
TGTGCCAGCAACACGGGGGTTCAGTCGGGCGAGCAGTACTTC
>TRBV29-1|TRBD2|.|15|TRBJ2-7
CSFGRFSEQVYEQYF
TGCAGCTTCGGGAGGTTCAGTGAACAAGTTTACGAGCAGTACTTC
>TRBV20-1|.|many|14|TRBJ1-1
CSAFPGNTNTEAFF
TGCAGTGCCTTCCCGGGAAACACGAACACTGAAGCTTTCTTT
>TRBV29-1|.|.|15|TRBJ2-7
CSVVEAQGESYEQYF
TGCAGCGTTGTCGAAGCACAGGGCGAATCCTACGAGCAGTACTTC
>TRBV7-8|.|.|18|TRBJ2-2
CASSLGILARSNTGELFF
TGTGCCAGCAGCTTAGGTATTTTGGCACGATCGAACACCGGGGAGCTGTTTTTT
>TRBV9|.|many|14|TRBJ2-5
CASSVVSGSETQYF
TGTGCCAGCAGCGTAGTAAGCGGCAGTGAGACCCAGTACTTC
>TRBV29-1|.|.|11|TRBJ1-1
CSVEDLTEAFF
TGCAGCGTTGAAGATCTGACTGAAGCTTTCTTT
>TRBV5-1|TRBD1|.|13|TRBJ1-1
CASSPRTGVEAFF
TGCGCCAGCAGCCCCCGGACAGGGGTCGAAGCTTTCTTT